This TCR beta chain was recovered during a study of blood T cell repertoires in COVID-19. Study-level background: Specimens from acute and convalescent COVID-19 originated in the United States, Italy and Spain. The cDNA or gDNA used as material had been derived from T cells, B-cell-depleted T cells, or PBMCs.

In the authors' workflow: For nucleated cells, counts were estimated from reference gene primer amplification. The table came from immunoSEQ multiplex PCR; TCRdb's copy has only in-frame clones and leaves some out. The V and J calls and clone size are taken from that table; D and trimming were inferred from the DNA. The data show 71,000 or so clones, 85% to 90% seen once. Trimming left V 0 bases short and J 8 bases short, with 12 bases between. This CDR3 is 14 amino acids long. CDR1 and CDR2 (germline): SGHTS, YDEGEE. This receptor was obtained from a man older than 75 in a cohort sampled during active COVID-19. Sequencing was performed on peripheral blood. The V gene is TRBV5-8, the J gene TRBJ2-1; a weak D match, TRBD1 (5 bases). The CDR3 here is CASSLEGRADEQFF. CDR3 sequence (DNA): TGTGCCAGCAGCTTGGAAGGCAGGGCCGATGAGCAGTTCTTC.